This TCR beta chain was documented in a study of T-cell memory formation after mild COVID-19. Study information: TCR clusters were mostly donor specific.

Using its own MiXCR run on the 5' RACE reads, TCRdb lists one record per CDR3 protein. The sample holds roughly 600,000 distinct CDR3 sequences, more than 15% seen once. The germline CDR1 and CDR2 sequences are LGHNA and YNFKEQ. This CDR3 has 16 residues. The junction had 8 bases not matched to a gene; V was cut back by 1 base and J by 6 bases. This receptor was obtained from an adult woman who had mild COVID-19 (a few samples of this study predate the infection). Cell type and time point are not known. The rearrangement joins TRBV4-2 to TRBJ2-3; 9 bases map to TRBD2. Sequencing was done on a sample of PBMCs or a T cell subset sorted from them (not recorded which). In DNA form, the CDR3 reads TGTGCCAGCAGCCAAGGGCGGGGACTAGCCGGGGATACGCAGTATTTT. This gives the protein CASSQGRGLAGDTQYF.